Each of the 29 T cell receptor beta chains below was sequenced from the same sample in a study of cytomegalovirus exposure and HLA in healthy donors. With 60 Vbeta and 13 Jbeta primers, the PCR was carried out. This table comes from immunoSEQ multiplex PCR, and its TCRdb copy is limited to in-frame clones, with some not included. The sample yields more than 110,000 clones, 65% to 85% seen once. Specimen: PBMCs. These receptors were taken from a man younger than 45 in good health and CMV-seronegative.

The chain recombines TRBV27 with TRBJ1-5; 11 bases agree with TRBD1. The V gene's germline CDR1 is MNHEY and CDR2 SMNVEV (reference sequence). Trimming cost V 0 bases and J 5 bases; bases outside gene matches: 9. The CDR3 loop spans 18 amino acids. CDR3 DNA sequence: TGTGCCAGCAGTTTATCTTATCGGGGGACAGGGGGGGATCAGCCCCAGCATTTT. This encodes CASSLSYRGTGGDQPQHF.

The chain recombines TRBV7-9 with TRBJ2-3, with D maybe TRBD2 (5 bases). Trimming removed 1 base at V and 5 bases at J, with 10 bases between. Germline V gene lookup returns CDR1 SEHNR and CDR2 FQNEAQ (reference sequence). The CDR3 contains 14 residues. The CDR3 coding sequence is TGTGCCAGCAGCTTAGGGACTGCGAGAGATACGCAGTATTTT. Translating it yields CASSLGTARDTQYF.

Written as DNA, the CDR3 is TGTGCCAGTAACAGGATCGCTTCGGCAAGCACAGATACGCAGTATTTT. It translates to CASNRIASASTDTQYF. V gene TRBV19 combines with J gene TRBJ2-3, with D possibly matching TRBD1 (5 bases). V lost 7 bases and J 0 bases, leaving 17 bases between the germline ends. CDR1 and CDR2 (germline): LNHDA, SQIVND (reference sequence). CDR3 length: 16 residues.

Only a few counts were recorded for this clone. This chain uses TRBV18 with TRBJ2-7, with TRBD2 matching 7 bases. Germline CDR1 and CDR2: KGHSH and LQKENI. V gave up 4 bases and J gave up 3 bases; unmatched junction bases: 6. CDR3 size: 14 residues. This chain's CDR3 is CASSRREDGYEQYF. CDR3 in DNA: TGTGCCAGCTCACGCCGGGAGGACGGCTACGAGCAGTACTTC.

The chain joins TRBV5-4 to TRBJ1-5; 8 bases are shared with TRBD1. Germline V gene sequence: CDR1 SGHNT, CDR2 YYREEE (reference sequence). The CDR3 loop spans 16 amino acids. Trimming cost V 0 bases and J 6 bases; bases outside gene matches: 8. CDR3 DNA: TGTGCCAGCAGCTTGGGGTCCGCAGGGGGCGGTCAGCCCCAGCATTTT. Translation gives CASSLGSAGGGQPQHF.

Details on this clone: The junction shows a germline mismatch at one end, possibly a read error. This sequence joins TRBV6-6 and TRBJ2-7; 7 nucleotides agree with TRBD2. The CDR3 has 12 amino acids. The germline CDR1 and CDR2 sequences are MNHNY and SVGAGI (reference sequence). The CDR3 here is CASSLNRDYFRF. The CDR3 DNA reads TGTGCCAGCAGTCTTAACCGGGACTACTTTCGGTTC.

The rearrangement links TRBV30 to TRBJ1-5; possibly TRBD1 for D (5 bases). Germline V gene data show CDR1 as GTSNPN and CDR2 as SVGIG (reference sequence). CDR3 size: 14 residues. V was shortened by 0 bases and J by 4 bases, with 10 bases between the two germline ends. CDR3 sequence: CAWSVTTANQPQHF. As DNA, the CDR3 is TGTGCCTGGAGTGTAACGACAGCAAATCAGCCCCAGCATTTT.

This clone was detected only once. V and J are TRBV6-1 and TRBJ1-5, with TRBD1 matching over 8 bases. This CDR3 comprises 13 residues. J lost 5 bases, V lost 6 bases, and 3 bases had no gene match. From germline, CDR1 is MNHNS and CDR2 SASEGT. As DNA, the CDR3 is TGTGCCAGCAGAGACAGGGGCCATCAGCCCCAGCATTTT. It encodes CASRDRGHQPQHF.

The chain couples TRBV9 to TRBJ2-1; D might be TRBD2 (7 bases). V was trimmed by 3 bases and J by 6 bases, leaving 16 bases between them. The CDR3 sequence is 15 residues long. Germline CDR1 and CDR2: SGDLS and YYNGEE. DNA of the CDR3: TGTGCCAGCAGCGGGGGGGGACAATGGGGCAATGAGCAGTTCTTC. Encoded protein: CASSGGGQWGNEQFF.

The genes are TRBV2 and TRBJ1-1; D is undetermined. Trimming cost V 7 bases and J 4 bases, with 13 bases left between them. Germline V gives CDR1 SNHLY, CDR2 FYNNEI. The CDR3 covers 13 residues. CDR3 amino acids: CASTVNRGTEAFF. CDR3 nucleotides: TGTGCCAGCACAGTCAACCGGGGCACTGAAGCTTTCTTT.

V is TRBV5-6 and J is TRBJ1-1; 9 bases match TRBD1. This CDR3 has 15 amino acids. V lost 4 bases, J lost 1 base, and 5 bases stayed unmatched. Germline V gene sequence: CDR1 SGHDT, CDR2 YYEEEE. The DNA of the CDR3 is TGTGCCAGCAGCCTCCGGACAGGGGCGAACACTGAAGCTTTCTTT. Translated, it gives CASSLRTGANTEAFF.

J is TRBJ1-5 and V is TRBV7-9; D ambiguous. Trimming removed 8 bases from V and 0 bases from J, with 20 bases in between. In germline, CDR1 is SEHNR, CDR2 FQNEAQ (reference sequence). The CDR3 length is 17 residues. The DNA for the CDR3 is TGTGCCAGCCCCCTCTCTGGGGAGTCCTATAGCAATCAGCCCCAGCATTTT. It encodes CASPLSGESYSNQPQHF. Full variable domain (outside the CDR3, taken from reference TRBV7-9 and TRBJ1-5): DTGVSQNPRHKITKRGQNVTFRCDPISEHNRLYWYRQTLGQGPEFLTYFQNEAQLEKSRLLSDRFSAERPKGSFSTLEIQRTEQGDSAMYLCASPLSGESYSNQPQHFGDGTRLSIL.

The V call is TRBV4-2, the J call TRBJ1-5, with D perhaps TRBD1 (5 bases). The CDR3 covers 16 residues. Germline CDR1 reads LGHNA; CDR2 reads YNFKEQ. The V and J ends lost 0 bases and 7 bases respectively, with 16 bases between them. For the CDR3, the DNA is TGTGCCAGCAGCCAAGATCTTTCAGGGTCCGTGCAGCCCCAGCATTTT. Translation gives CASSQDLSGSVQPQHF.

V gene TRBV2 combines with J gene TRBJ1-5; D perhaps matches TRBD1 (6 bases). Trimming stripped 2 bases from V and 7 bases from J, with 12 bases between. The CDR3 runs 14 residues. CDR1 and CDR2 from the germline V gene are SNHLY and FYNNEI. The CDR3: CASSELRGPQPQHF. In DNA, the CDR3 is TGTGCCAGCAGTGAACTGCGGGGGCCACAGCCCCAGCATTTT.

The CDR3 protein is CASSIEGLAEVSYNEQFF. The CDR3 region has the DNA TGTGCCAGCAGCATCGAGGGACTAGCGGAAGTATCCTACAATGAGCAGTTCTTC. The chain uses TRBV21-1 and TRBJ2-1; the table calls TRBD2, which could not be checked here. TRBV21-1 is an annotated pseudogene. The CDR3 length is 18 residues.

V and J are TRBV10-3 and TRBJ1-1, with a possible D match to TRBD1 (5 bases). Germline V lookup: CDR1 ENHRY, CDR2 SYGVKD. The CDR3 sequence is 13 residues long. Trimming left V 2 bases short and J 4 bases short, with 8 bases between. The CDR3 here is CAISEGAGTEAFF. CDR3 DNA sequence: TGTGCCATCAGTGAGGGGGCAGGCACTGAAGCTTTCTTT.

The sample holds a few counts of this clone. This chain connects TRBV7-2 to TRBJ2-4, with TRBD1 matching over 10 bases. J was trimmed by 8 bases and V by 2 bases; bases with no gene match: 12. CDR3 size: 17 residues. The germline V gene has CDR1 SGHTA and CDR2 FQGNSA. This CDR3 reads CASSLNGPGTGADIQYF. The CDR3 bases are TGTGCCAGCAGCTTAAATGGGCCCGGGACAGGGGCGGACATTCAGTACTTC.

This clone was counted only a few times. The V call is TRBV6-1, the J call TRBJ1-4, with TRBD1 matching over 9 bases. Germline V gives CDR1 MNHNS, CDR2 SASEGT. The J segment lost 1 base and the V segment lost 4 bases, leaving 7 bases of the junction unmatched. This CDR3 has 17 amino acids. In nucleotides, the CDR3 is TGTGCCAGCAGTGGGGGGGGACAGGGCTTAACTAATGAAAAACTGTTTTTT. Protein: CASSGGGQGLTNEKLFF.

V and J are TRBV19 and TRBJ2-7; tentative D call: TRBD2 (6 bases). The CDR3 runs to 14 residues. Trimming removed 5 bases from V and 4 bases from J, with 15 bases in between. CDR1 is LNHDA and CDR2 is SQIVND in the germline V gene (reference sequence). The CDR3 region has the DNA TGTGCCAGTAGTCCTTCCTTCGGGGGTTACGAGCAGTACTTC. Encoded protein: CASSPSFGGYEQYF.

In its sample, this clone was seen once. This rearrangement joins TRBV4-2 to TRBJ2-7; tentatively, D is TRBD2 (6 bases). The CDR3 is made up of 16 amino acids. Deletions cut 1 base from V and 1 base from J, with 14 bases between. Looked up from germline, CDR1 is LGHNA and CDR2 is YNFKEQ. Here the CDR3 DNA reads TGTGCCAGCAGCCAAGGTTCGACACGGGGGTCCTACGAGCAGTACTTC. Translating it yields CASSQGSTRGSYEQYF.

The rearrangement links TRBV5-1 to TRBJ2-5; 12 bases are shared with TRBD1. The CDR3 is made up of 15 amino acids. Germline V gives CDR1 SGHRS, CDR2 YFSETQ. Losses at the gene ends were 6 bases for V and 6 bases for J; bases not matched to a gene: 9. The CDR3 nucleotides read TGCGCCAGCACCCGGGACAGGGGGCTCCTTCAGACCCAGTACTTC. It yields the protein CASTRDRGLLQTQYF.

This clone has only one observation. This chain joins TRBV14 and TRBJ2-5; 9 bases agree with TRBD2. Trimming at V came to 1 base and at J to 8 bases, leaving 5 bases not matched to a gene. Germline CDR1 SGHDN, CDR2 FVKESK. This CDR3 is built from 14 residues. In DNA form, the CDR3 reads TGTGCCAGCAGCCAAGGGAGCGGGAGGACAACCCAGTACTTC. It specifies CASSQGSGRTTQYF.

The chain recombines TRBV14 with TRBJ1-4; D possibly corresponds to TRBD1 (5 bases). The V and J ends lost 4 bases and 6 bases respectively, with 12 bases between them. The V gene's germline CDR1 is SGHDN and CDR2 FVKESK. CDR3 length: 14 amino acids. The CDR3 is CASSRGGGDEKLFF. The DNA for the CDR3 is TGTGCCAGCAGCCGGGGGGGAGGGGATGAAAAACTGTTTTTT.

The J gene is TRBJ2-7, the V gene TRBV19; 7 nucleotides align to TRBD1. The germline V gene encodes CDR1 LNHDA and CDR2 SQIVND (reference sequence). V lost 1 base to trimming and J lost 2 bases; unmatched junction nucleotides: 11. This CDR3 contains 17 residues. The CDR3, as DNA: TGTGCCAGTAGTATAGGTTTAATTCGACAGGGCACCTACGAGCAGTACTTC. Its translation is CASSIGLIRQGTYEQYF. The full variable domain, completed using reference TRBV19 and TRBJ2-7, is DGGITQSPKYLFRKEGQNVTLSCEQNLNHDAMYWYRQDPGQGLRLIYYSQIVNDFQKGDIAEGYSVSREKKESFPLTVTSAQKNPTAFYLCASSIGLIRQGTYEQYFGPGTRLTVT.

This clone showed up just a few times. V is TRBV19 and J is TRBJ1-1, with TRBD1 matching over 8 bases. The germline V gene encodes CDR1 LNHDA and CDR2 SQIVND (reference sequence). CDR3 length: 14 residues. With V trimmed by 5 bases and J by 7 bases, 9 bases remained unmatched. The CDR3 is CASSAGTGLLEAFF. CDR3 in DNA: TGTGCCAGTAGTGCCGGGACAGGTCTCCTTGAAGCTTTCTTT.

This sequence joins TRBV6-1 and TRBJ2-1; 7 bases align to TRBD1. Germline loops: CDR1 MNHNS, CDR2 SASEGT. The CDR3 spans 15 residues. V shed 6 bases and J 6 bases; nucleotides not matched to a gene: 11. In DNA, the CDR3 is TGTGCCAGCAGCCCGCACCGACAGGGATCCAATGAGCAGTTCTTC. Amino acid sequence: CASSPHRQGSNEQFF.

This chain joins TRBV30 and TRBJ1-2, with D maybe TRBD1 (6 bases). This CDR3 region has 17 residues. CDR1 is GTSNPN, CDR2 SVGIG, per germline (reference sequence). Trimming removed 2 bases from V and 4 bases from J, with 23 bases in between. This CDR3 is CAWSTVDRRGGVYGYTF. Written as DNA, the CDR3 is TGTGCCTGGAGTACAGTCGACAGACGGGGGGGCGTCTATGGCTACACCTTC. Combining the CDR3 with reference TRBV30 and TRBJ1-2 gives the whole variable domain SQTIHQWPATLVQPVGSPLSLECTVEGTSNPNLYWYRQAAGRGLQLLFYSVGIGQISSEVPQNLSASRPQDRQFILSSKKLLLSDSGFYLCAWSTVDRRGGVYGYTFGSGTRLTVV.

The chain combines TRBV29-1 with TRBJ2-1; the match to TRBD1 covers 9 bases. V trimming: 6 bases; J trimming: 9 bases; junction bases outside the gene matches: 6. This CDR3 is built from 12 residues. Germline V lookup: CDR1 SQVTM, CDR2 ANQGSEA. As DNA, the CDR3 is TGCAGCGTACCGGGACAGGGCGGTGAGCAGTTCTTC. It yields the protein CSVPGQGGEQFF.

The rearrangement joins TRBV2 to TRBJ1-2; 9 positions agree with TRBD1. Germline CDR1 is SNHLY and CDR2 is FYNNEI. Germline trimming cut 10 bases from V and 2 bases from J; bases unmatched to any gene: 5. This CDR3 is 13 amino acids long. The CDR3 nucleotides are TGTGCCATCCTACAGGGGGCGAACTATGGCTACACCTTC. Protein product: CAILQGANYGYTF.